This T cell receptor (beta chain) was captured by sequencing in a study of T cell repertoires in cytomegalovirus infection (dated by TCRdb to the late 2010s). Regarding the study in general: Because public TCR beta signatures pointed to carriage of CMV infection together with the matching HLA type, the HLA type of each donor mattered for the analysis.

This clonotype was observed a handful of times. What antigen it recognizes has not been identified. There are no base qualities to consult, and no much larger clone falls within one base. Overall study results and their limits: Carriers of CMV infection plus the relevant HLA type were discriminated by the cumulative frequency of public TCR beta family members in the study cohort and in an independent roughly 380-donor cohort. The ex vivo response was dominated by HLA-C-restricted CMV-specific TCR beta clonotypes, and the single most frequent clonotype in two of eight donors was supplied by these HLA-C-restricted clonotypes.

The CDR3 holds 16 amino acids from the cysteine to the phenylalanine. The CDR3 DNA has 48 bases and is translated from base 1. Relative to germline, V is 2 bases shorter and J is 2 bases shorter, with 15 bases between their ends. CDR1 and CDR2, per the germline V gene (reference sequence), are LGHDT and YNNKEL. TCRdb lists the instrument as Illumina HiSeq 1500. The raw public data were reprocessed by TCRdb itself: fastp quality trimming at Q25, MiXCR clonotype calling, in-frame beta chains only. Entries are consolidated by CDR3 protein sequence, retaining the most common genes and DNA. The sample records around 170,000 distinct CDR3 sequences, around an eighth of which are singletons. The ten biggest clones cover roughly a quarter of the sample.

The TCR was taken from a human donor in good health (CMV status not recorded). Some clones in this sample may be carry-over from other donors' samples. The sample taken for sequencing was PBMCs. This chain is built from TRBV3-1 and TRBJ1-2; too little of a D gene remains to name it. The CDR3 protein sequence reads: CASSQRSAGGNYGYTF. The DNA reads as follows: TGTGCCAGCAGCCAAAGATCGGCAGGCGGCAACTATGGCTACACCTTC.